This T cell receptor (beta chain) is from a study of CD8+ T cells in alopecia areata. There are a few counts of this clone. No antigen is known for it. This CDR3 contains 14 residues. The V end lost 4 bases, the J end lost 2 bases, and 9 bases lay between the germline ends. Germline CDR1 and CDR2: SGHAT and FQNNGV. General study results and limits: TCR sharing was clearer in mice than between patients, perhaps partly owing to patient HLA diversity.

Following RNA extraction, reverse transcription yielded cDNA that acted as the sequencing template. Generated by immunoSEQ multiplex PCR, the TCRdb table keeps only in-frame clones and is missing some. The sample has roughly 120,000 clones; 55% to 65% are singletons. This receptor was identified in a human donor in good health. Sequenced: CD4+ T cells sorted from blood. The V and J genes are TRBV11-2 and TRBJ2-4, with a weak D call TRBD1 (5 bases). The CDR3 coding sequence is TGTGCCAGCAGCTGGTCAGGGCCCAAAAACATTCAGTACTTC. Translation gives CASSWSGPKNIQYF.